Listed below are T cell receptor beta chains from one sample, sequenced in a study of OX40 agonist ivuxolimab in advanced cancers. Sequencing was performed with immunoSEQ multiplex PCR; in TCRdb, only in-frame clones are kept and a portion is missing. The data contain 55,000 to 65,000 clones, 85% of them seen just once; the ten biggest clones take up over 3.5%. The specimen comprised CD4+ or CD8+ T cells sorted from blood, sampled in a trial of the OX40 agonist ivuxolimab. These receptors came from an adult with an advanced solid tumor such as melanoma, head and neck, liver or kidney cancer. CDR3s include the opening cysteine and the closing phenylalanine or tryptophan. Each record gives: J gene, V gene, CDR3 protein.

TRBJ1-1	TRBV2	CASSELGSGTEAFF
TRBJ2-7	TRBV19	CASSIGGISYEQYF
TRBJ1-6	TRBV14	CASSLRTPNSPLHF
TRBJ2-3	TRBV28	CASSLFWGPVDTQYF
TRBJ1-4	TRBV27	CASSLAGAGEKLFF
NA	TRBV6-1	CASSEGDHRGLYEQYF
TRBJ1-1	TRBV4-1	CASSQGDRGTEAFF
TRBJ2-5	TRBV23-1	CAKNPIWRPVTQYF
TRBJ2-7	TRBV4-2	CASSPWPGTYEQYF
TRBJ2-1	TRBV5-1	CASSLGSGGLNEQFF
TRBJ2-7	TRBV10-2	CASSVQGGYEQYF
TRBJ1-6	TRBV6-1	CASSESAGDNSPLHF
TRBJ2-5	TRBV7-8	CASSLHPKGGAQETQYF
TRBJ2-1	TRBV27	CASSPDRGHNWDNEQFF
TRBJ2-1	TRBV2	CASSAGSTYNEQFF
TRBJ2-2	TRBV25-1	CASTDLNTGELFF
TRBJ1-4	TRBV6-5	CASRGSFPNEKLFF